This record concerns one T cell receptor beta chain sequence. Antigen unknown. PCR employed 60 Vbeta and 13 Jbeta primers. Sequencing was performed with immunoSEQ multiplex PCR; in TCRdb, only in-frame clones are kept and a portion is missing. Recorded for this sample: some 34,000 clones. The V segment lost 0 bases and the J segment 7 bases; nucleotides outside the gene matches: 5. From germline, CDR1 is SGHRS and CDR2 YFSETQ. The CDR3 runs 15 residues. This sample was taken from a study of cytomegalovirus exposure and HLA in healthy donors. Study information: Findings of an earlier analysis included about 120 million unique TCR beta sequences from some 180 million T cells.

Study-level results: Later, an analysis showed that TCR beta chains associated with HLA were more clonally expanded than others that were equally common. It was confirmed in vitro that a few of the CMV-associated chains were specific for CMV antigens.

The origin of this receptor is a middle-aged woman in good health and CMV-seropositive. Sequencing was performed on PBMCs. This sequence joins TRBV5-1 and TRBJ2-7; 12 nucleotides line up with TRBD1. DNA of the CDR3: TGCGCCAGCAGCTTGGTGGGACAGGGGGCAGGTGAGCAGTACTTC. This translates into CASSLVGQGAGEQYF.